This T cell receptor (beta chain) was documented in a study of T cell responses to AZD1222 COVID-19 vaccine. Sequencing used immunoSEQ multiplex PCR; TCRdb keeps in-frame clones, though not all of them. The table shows about 140,000 clones, with just over 90% occurring only once. Concerning this clone itself: What it recognizes is unknown.

The CDR3 totals 16 residues. Germline CDR1 and CDR2: KGHSH and LQKENI. V lost 5 bases and J 0 bases, leaving 17 bases between the germline ends. Study-wide findings and caveats: Two AZD1222 administrations were followed by greater Spike-specific TCR breadth and depth. Spike as a whole was targeted by vaccine-associated CD4 TCRs, dominant at 160-218 and 743-854. After the peak T cell response, and only then, were repertoires sampled.

Sequences were derived from peripheral blood, sampled on day 0 of MenACWY control vaccination. The TCR comes from an adult in good health. The gene calls are TRBV18 and TRBJ2-7; TRBD2 is a possible D gene (7 bases). CDR3 amino acids: CASSGAAGASSYEQYF. The CDR3 DNA reads as TGTGCCAGCTCAGGGGCCGCGGGGGCCAGCTCCTACGAGCAGTACTTC.